These T cell receptor beta chains were read from a single sample in a study of T-cell memory formation after mild COVID-19. MiXCR, run by TCRdb on the 5' RACE reads, gives a single entry per CDR3 protein. The table lists about 320,000 distinct CDR3 sequences, around 15% of them singletons, with around 20% in the top ten. Sequencing used PBMCs or a T cell subset sorted from them (not recorded which). These TCRs come from a man aged 18 to 29 who had mild COVID-19 (a few samples of this study predate the infection). Cell type and time point are not known. Both conserved end residues are part of each CDR3. The order of the fields is J gene, D gene, clone size, V gene, CDR3 protein, CDR3 DNA. The D gene is left open where the match is weak. Not every row has a clone size; where given, it reads once, few, many or a size class.

>TRBJ2-2|NA|few|TRBV7-8
CASRNRVNTGELFF
TGTGCCAGCAGGAACAGGGTGAACACCGGGGAGCTGTTTTTT
>TRBJ2-7|TRBD2|NA|TRBV7-2
CASSAPGDYYEQYF
TGTGCCAGCAGCGCGCCCGGGGACTACTACGAGCAGTACTTC
>TRBJ2-3|NA|many|TRBV5-1
CASSSGTSQVTQYF
TGCGCCAGCAGCTCCGGGACTTCTCAGGTCACGCAGTATTTT
>TRBJ1-4|TRBD1|NA|TRBV6-1
CASRGTGSGEKLFF
TGTGCCAGCAGGGGGACAGGGAGTGGTGAAAAACTGTTTTTT
>TRBJ1-1|NA|few|TRBV3-1
CASSQGRRRLNTEAFF
TGTGCCAGCAGCCAAGGCCGACGACGGTTGAACACTGAAGCTTTCTTT
>TRBJ1-5|NA|NA|TRBV6-2/TRBV6-3
CASSQEGHLYQPQHF
TGTGCCAGCAGCCAAGAGGGACACCTTTATCAGCCCCAGCATTTT
>TRBJ2-3|NA|many|TRBV6-4
CASRAGTSTDTQYF
TGTGCCAGCAGGGCCGGGACTAGCACAGATACGCAGTATTTT
>TRBJ2-6|NA|NA|TRBV18
CASSPPEGPGANVLTF
TGTGCCAGCTCACCACCGGAGGGACCTGGGGCCAACGTCCTGACTTTC
>TRBJ2-5|NA|few|TRBV5-1
CASSLGDPETQYF
TGCGCCAGCAGCTTGGGGGATCCGGAGACCCAGTACTTC
>TRBJ2-3|NA|few|TRBV4-2
CASSQDSGSGTDTQYF
TGCGCCAGCAGCCAAGATTCGGGGTCTGGCACAGATACGCAGTATTTT
>TRBJ2-3|NA|many|TRBV7-3
CASTGGNTDTQYF
TGTGCCAGCACTGGGGGGAACACAGATACGCAGTATTTT
>TRBJ2-2|TRBD2|NA|TRBV11-2
CASSLDRSGGPLKLNTGELFF
TGTGCCAGCAGTCTAGATCGCAGCGGGGGCCCACTAAAATTGAACACCGGGGAGCTGTTTTTT
>TRBJ1-5|NA|NA|TRBV7-9
CASSLAAGASYSNQPQHF
TGTGCCAGCAGCTTAGCGGCAGGGGCCTCTTATAGCAATCAGCCCCAGCATTTT
>TRBJ2-5|NA|few|TRBV7-2
CASSLGAGLETQYF
TGTGCCAGCAGCTTAGGGGCGGGGCTAGAGACCCAGTACTTC
>TRBJ2-2|TRBD1|NA|TRBV10-3
CAITGQGDTGELFF
TGTGCCATCACTGGACAGGGGGACACCGGGGAGCTGTTTTTT
>TRBJ2-7|NA|NA|TRBV6-2/TRBV6-3
CASSYGQTYEQYF
TGTGCCAGCAGTTACGGACAGACATACGAGCAGTACTTC
>TRBJ1-1|NA|few|TRBV20-1
CSARPQGMLSTEAFF
TGCAGTGCTAGACCTCAGGGGATGCTGAGCACTGAAGCTTTCTTT
>TRBJ2-2|NA|NA|TRBV5-6
CASSSNPGQESSVF
TGTGCCAGCAGCTCGAACCCGGGACAAGAATCGTCGGTTTTT
>TRBJ2-5|NA|few|TRBV5-1
CASTPTVGGQETQYF
TGCGCCAGCACCCCCACCGTTGGGGGCCAAGAGACCCAGTACTTC
>TRBJ1-3|NA|few|TRBV20-1
CSARDYLGSGNTIYF
TGCAGTGCTAGAGATTATTTAGGCTCTGGAAACACCATATATTTT
>TRBJ2-3|NA|few|TRBV7-2
CASSLANGGPDDTQYF
TGTGCCAGCAGCTTAGCGAACGGGGGTCCCGACGATACGCAGTATTTT
>TRBJ2-3|NA|NA|TRBV2
CASSPNGDTQYF
TGTGCCAGCTCCCCCAATGGCGATACGCAGTATTTT
>TRBJ1-3|NA|NA|TRBV7-9
CASTPDYSGNTIYF
TGTGCCAGCACCCCCGACTACTCTGGAAACACCATATATTTT
>TRBJ2-3|NA|many|TRBV7-2
CASSYPGTDTQYF
TGTGCCAGCAGCTACCCCGGGACAGATACGCAGTATTTT
>TRBJ1-2|NA|few|TRBV20-1
CSANRNYGYTF
TGCAGTGCTAATCGAAACTATGGCTACACCTTC
>TRBJ2-1|TRBD1|few|TRBV7-8
CASSFLGTGDMDEQFF
TGTGCCAGCAGCTTCTTGGGGACAGGGGATATGGATGAGCAGTTCTTC
>TRBJ2-1|NA|few|TRBV29-1
CSVASASRFEQFF
TGCAGCGTTGCCTCGGCTAGCAGGTTTGAGCAGTTCTTC
>TRBJ1-2|NA|NA|TRBV5-1
CASSLEGIGYTF
TGCGCCAGCAGCTTGGAGGGGATTGGCTACACCTTC
>TRBJ2-1|TRBD2|NA|TRBV4-3
CASSRQLAGDVNEQFF
TGCGCCAGCAGCCGACAACTAGCGGGGGATGTGAATGAGCAGTTCTTC
>TRBJ1-1|NA|NA|TRBV6-5
CASSPGPPEAFF
TGTGCCAGCAGTCCGGGACCTCCTGAAGCTTTCTTT
>TRBJ1-2|NA|few|TRBV11-2
CASSLVAVNYGYTF
TGTGCCAGCAGCTTAGTAGCGGTTAACTATGGCTACACCTTC
>TRBJ2-3|NA|NA|TRBV25-1
CASRESNRYTDTQYF
TGTGCCAGCAGAGAATCGAACAGATACACAGATACGCAGTATTTT